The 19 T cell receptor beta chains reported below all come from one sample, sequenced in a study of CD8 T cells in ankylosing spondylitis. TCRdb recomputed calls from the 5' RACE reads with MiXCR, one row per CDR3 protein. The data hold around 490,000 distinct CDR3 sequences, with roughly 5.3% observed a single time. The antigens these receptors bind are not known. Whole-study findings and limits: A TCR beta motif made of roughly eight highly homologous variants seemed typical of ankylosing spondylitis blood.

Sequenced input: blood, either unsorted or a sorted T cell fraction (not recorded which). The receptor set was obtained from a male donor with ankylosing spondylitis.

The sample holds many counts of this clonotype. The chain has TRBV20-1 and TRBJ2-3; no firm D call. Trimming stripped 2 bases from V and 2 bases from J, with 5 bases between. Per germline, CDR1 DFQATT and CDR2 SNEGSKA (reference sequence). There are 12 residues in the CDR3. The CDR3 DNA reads TGCAGTGCTAGAAAGTACACAGATACGCAGTATTTT. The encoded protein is CSARKYTDTQYF.

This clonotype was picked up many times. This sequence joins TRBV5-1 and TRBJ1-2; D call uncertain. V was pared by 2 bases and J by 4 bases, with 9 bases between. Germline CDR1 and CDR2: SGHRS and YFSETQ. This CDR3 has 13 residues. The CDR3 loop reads CASSFDVAYGYTF. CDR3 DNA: TGCGCCAGCAGCTTTGACGTAGCCTATGGCTACACCTTC.

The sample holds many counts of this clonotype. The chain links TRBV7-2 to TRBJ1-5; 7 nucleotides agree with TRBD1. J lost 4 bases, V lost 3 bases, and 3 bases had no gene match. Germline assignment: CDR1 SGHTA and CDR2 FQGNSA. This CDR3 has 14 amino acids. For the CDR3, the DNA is TGTGCCAGCAGCTTCCGGGACAGAAATCAGCCCCAGCATTTT. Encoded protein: CASSFRDRNQPQHF.

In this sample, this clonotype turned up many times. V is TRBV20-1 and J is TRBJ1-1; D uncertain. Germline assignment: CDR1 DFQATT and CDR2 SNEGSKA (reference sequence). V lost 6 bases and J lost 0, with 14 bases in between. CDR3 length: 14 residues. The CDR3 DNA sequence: TGCAGTGCAAATCCGAGGAGGGTGAACACTGAAGCTTTCTTT. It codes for CSANPRRVNTEAFF.

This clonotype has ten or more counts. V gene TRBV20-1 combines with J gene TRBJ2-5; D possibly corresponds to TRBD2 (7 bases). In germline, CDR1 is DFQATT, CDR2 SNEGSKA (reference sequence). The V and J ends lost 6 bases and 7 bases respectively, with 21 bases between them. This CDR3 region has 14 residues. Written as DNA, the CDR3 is TGCAGTGCCCGGAGGGCGGGGGCCCCAGGGACCCAGTACTTC. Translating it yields CSARRAGAPGTQYF.

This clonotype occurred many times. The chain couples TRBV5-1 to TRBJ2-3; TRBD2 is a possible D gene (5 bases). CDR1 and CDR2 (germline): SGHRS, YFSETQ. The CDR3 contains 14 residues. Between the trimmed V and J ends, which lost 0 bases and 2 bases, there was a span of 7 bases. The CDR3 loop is CASSLDGLTDTQYF. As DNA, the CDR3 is TGCGCCAGCAGCTTGGACGGACTCACAGATACGCAGTATTTT.

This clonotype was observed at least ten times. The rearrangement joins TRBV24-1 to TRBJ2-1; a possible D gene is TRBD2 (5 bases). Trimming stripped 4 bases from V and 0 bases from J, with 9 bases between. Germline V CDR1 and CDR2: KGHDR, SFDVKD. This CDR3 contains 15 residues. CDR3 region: CATSDDGSSYNEQFF. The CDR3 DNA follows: TGTGCCACCAGTGACGATGGGAGCTCCTACAATGAGCAGTTCTTC.

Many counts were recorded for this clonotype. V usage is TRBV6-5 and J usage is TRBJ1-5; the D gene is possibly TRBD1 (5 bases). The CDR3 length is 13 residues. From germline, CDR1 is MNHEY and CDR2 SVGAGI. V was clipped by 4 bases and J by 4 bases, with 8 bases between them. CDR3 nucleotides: TGTGCCAGCAGTTCAGGGATAAATCAGCCCCAGCATTTT. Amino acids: CASSSGINQPQHF.

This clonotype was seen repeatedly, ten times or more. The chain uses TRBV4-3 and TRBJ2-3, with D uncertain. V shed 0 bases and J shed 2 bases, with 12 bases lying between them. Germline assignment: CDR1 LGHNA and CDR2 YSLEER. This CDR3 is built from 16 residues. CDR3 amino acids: CASSQDVRAITDTQYF. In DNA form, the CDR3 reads TGCGCCAGCAGCCAAGACGTAAGGGCAATCACAGATACGCAGTATTTT.

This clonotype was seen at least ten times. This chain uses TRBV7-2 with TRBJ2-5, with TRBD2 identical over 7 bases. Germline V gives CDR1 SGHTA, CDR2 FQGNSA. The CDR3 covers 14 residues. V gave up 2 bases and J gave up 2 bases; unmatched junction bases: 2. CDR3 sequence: CASSLQAGQETQYF. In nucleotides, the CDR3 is TGTGCCAGCAGCTTACAAGCGGGGCAAGAGACCCAGTACTTC.

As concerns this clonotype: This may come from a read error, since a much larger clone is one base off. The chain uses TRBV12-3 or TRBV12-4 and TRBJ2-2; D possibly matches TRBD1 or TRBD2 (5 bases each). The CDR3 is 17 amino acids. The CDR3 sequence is CTSSPQYGTPNTGELFF. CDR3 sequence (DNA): TGTACCAGCAGCCCCCAGTACGGGACCCCGAATACCGGGGAGCTGTTTTTT.

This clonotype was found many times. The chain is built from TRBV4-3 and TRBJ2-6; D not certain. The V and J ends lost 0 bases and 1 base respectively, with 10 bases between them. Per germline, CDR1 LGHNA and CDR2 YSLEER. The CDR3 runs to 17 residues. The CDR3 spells CASSQEFSKSGANVLTF. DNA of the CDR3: TGCGCCAGCAGCCAAGAATTCTCGAAATCTGGGGCCAACGTCCTGACTTTC.

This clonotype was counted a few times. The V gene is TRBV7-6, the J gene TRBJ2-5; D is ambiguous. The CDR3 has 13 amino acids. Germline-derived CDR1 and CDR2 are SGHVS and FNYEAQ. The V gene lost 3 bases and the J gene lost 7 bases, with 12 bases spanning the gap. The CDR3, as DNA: TGTGCCAGCAGCTTGAGTCCCTCGGGGACCCAGTACTTC. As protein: CASSLSPSGTQYF.

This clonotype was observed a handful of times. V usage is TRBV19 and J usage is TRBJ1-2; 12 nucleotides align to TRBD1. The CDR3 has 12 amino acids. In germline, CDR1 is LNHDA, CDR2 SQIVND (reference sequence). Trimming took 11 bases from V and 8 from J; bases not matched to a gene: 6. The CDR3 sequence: CAGTGTGGGYTF. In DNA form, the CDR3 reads TGTGCCGGAACCGGGACAGGGGGCGGCTACACCTTC.

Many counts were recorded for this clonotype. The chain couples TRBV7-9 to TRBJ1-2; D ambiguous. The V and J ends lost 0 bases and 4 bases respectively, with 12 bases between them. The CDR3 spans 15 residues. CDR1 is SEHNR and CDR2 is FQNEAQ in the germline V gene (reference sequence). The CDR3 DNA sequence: TGTGCCAGCAGCTTAGCCCAGGCGGGAGTCTATGGCTACACCTTC. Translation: CASSLAQAGVYGYTF.

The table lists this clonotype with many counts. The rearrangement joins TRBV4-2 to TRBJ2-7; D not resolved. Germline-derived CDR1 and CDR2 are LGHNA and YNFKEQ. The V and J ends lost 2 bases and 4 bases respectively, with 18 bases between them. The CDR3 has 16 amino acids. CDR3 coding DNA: TGTGCCAGCAGCCAACCCATGAGAGACGCAGAATACGAGCAGTACTTC. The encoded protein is CASSQPMRDAEYEQYF.

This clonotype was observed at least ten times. The CDR3 nucleotides read TGTGCCAGCAGCTCGTCCCTCCCTGGGGCCAACGTCCTGACTTTC. Translated: CASSSSLPGANVLTF. The chain employs TRBV7-9 and TRBJ2-6; D is uncertain. The V gene lost 4 bases and the J gene lost 2 bases, with 9 bases spanning the gap. The germline V gene encodes CDR1 SEHNR and CDR2 FQNEAQ (reference sequence). The CDR3 sequence is 15 residues long.

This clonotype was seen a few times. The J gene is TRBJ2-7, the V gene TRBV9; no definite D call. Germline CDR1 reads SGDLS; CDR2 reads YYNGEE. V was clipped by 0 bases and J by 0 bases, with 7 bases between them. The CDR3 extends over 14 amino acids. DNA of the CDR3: TGTGCCAGCAGCGTAGCTATGGCCTCCTACGAGCAGTACTTC. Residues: CASSVAMASYEQYF. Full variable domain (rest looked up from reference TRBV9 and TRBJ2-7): DSGVTQTPKHLITATGQRVTLRCSPRSGDLSVYWYQQSLDQGLQFLIQYYNGEERAKGNILERFSAQQFPDLHSELNLSSLELGDSALYFCASSVAMASYEQYFGPGTRLTVT.

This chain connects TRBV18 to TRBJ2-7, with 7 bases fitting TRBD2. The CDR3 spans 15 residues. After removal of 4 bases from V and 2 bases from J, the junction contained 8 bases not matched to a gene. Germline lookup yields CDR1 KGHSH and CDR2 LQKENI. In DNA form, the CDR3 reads TGTGCCAGCTCACTTTACGCCGGGACTACCTACGAGCAGTACTTC. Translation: CASSLYAGTTYEQYF.